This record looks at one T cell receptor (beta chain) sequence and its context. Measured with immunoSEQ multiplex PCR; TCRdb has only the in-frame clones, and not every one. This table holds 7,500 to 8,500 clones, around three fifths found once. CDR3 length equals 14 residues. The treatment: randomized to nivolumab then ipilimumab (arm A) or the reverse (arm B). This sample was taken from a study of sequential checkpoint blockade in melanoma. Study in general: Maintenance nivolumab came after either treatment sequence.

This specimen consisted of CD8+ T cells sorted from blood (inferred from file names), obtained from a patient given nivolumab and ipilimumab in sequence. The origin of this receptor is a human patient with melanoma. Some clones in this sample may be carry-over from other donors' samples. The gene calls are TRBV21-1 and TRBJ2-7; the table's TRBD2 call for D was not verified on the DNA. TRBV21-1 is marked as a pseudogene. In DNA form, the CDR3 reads TGTGCCAGCACCAGCCCCGGGGTCTCCTACGAGCAGTACTTC. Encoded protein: CASTSPGVSYEQYF.